The 21 T cell receptor beta chains presented below share a single source sample, sequenced in a study of shared clonotypes between healthy human individuals. This table comes from immunoSEQ multiplex PCR, and its TCRdb copy is limited to in-frame clones, with some not included. Of fewer than 2.5 million clones in the sample, 93% were seen once. Sample: naive CD4+ T cells from PBMCs. Subset here: CD45RA+ positively selected. All receptors derive from a man younger than 35 in good health. Some clones in this sample may be carry-over from other donors' samples.

This chain connects TRBV5-4 to TRBJ2-5; D is uncertain. The V and J ends lost 3 bases and 5 bases respectively, with 8 bases between them. Germline values: CDR1 SGHNT, CDR2 YYREEE (reference sequence). The CDR3 contains 12 residues. In DNA form, the CDR3 reads TGTGCCAGCAGCTACTCGGTGGAGACCCAGTACTTC. As protein: CASSYSVETQYF.

This clone was picked up one time. The CDR3: CASSEGGYGYTF. In DNA, the CDR3 is TGTGCCAGCAGTGAGGGGGGTTATGGCTACACCTTC. The rearrangement uses TRBV6-5 and TRBJ1-2; perhaps TRBD1 as D (6 bases). This CDR3 region has 12 residues. V lost 5 bases and J 5 bases, leaving 9 bases between the germline ends. The V gene's germline CDR1 is MNHEY and CDR2 SVGAGI.

Note on this clone: Other DNA sequences of this sample code for an identical CDR3. V usage is TRBV11-3 and J usage is TRBJ1-1, with no clear D. With 5 bases removed from V and 0 bases from J, the gap between germline ends came to 7 bases. Looked up from germline, CDR1 is SGHNT and CDR2 is YENEEA. The CDR3 sequence is 13 residues long. The DNA of the CDR3 is TGTGCCAGCAGCCTAGGAGTGAACACTGAAGCTTTCTTT. As protein: CASSLGVNTEAFF.

The gene calls are TRBV15 and TRBJ2-1, with 10 bases lining up with TRBD2. Trimming cost V 3 bases and J 9 bases; bases outside gene matches: 11. The germline CDR1 and CDR2 sequences are LNHNV and YYDKDF (reference sequence). The CDR3 has 16 amino acids. CDR3 sequence (DNA): TGTGCCACCAGCAGTCGGCTAGCGGGAGTCGACGGTGAGCAGTTCTTC. Encoded protein: CATSSRLAGVDGEQFF.

V gene TRBV19 combines with J gene TRBJ2-5, with D possibly called TRBD1 or TRBD2 (6 bases each). The CDR3 loop spans 15 amino acids. V was clipped by 3 bases and J by 4 bases, with 15 bases between them. Germline CDR1 LNHDA, CDR2 SQIVND (reference sequence). The CDR3 DNA follows: TGTGCCAGTAGTATTATCGGGACGGGGGCAGAGACCCAGTACTTC. Translating gives CASSIIGTGAETQYF.

V is TRBV7-3 and J is TRBJ2-1; maybe TRBD1 (6 bases). This CDR3 has 13 residues. Trimming cost V 5 bases and J 5 bases, with 10 bases left between them. CDR1 SGHTA and CDR2 FQGTGA come from the germline V gene. This CDR3 reads CASSQQGNNEQFF. In DNA, the CDR3 is TGTGCCAGCAGCCAACAGGGAAACAATGAGCAGTTCTTC.

The J gene is TRBJ2-3, the V gene TRBV18, with a tentative D call TRBD1 (5 bases). The length of the CDR3 is 13 residues. From germline, CDR1 is KGHSH and CDR2 LQKENI. Trimming removed 4 bases at V and 4 bases at J, with 9 bases between. As DNA, the CDR3 is TGTGCCAGCTCACGCAGACAGCCAGATACGCAGTATTTT. Its protein is CASSRRQPDTQYF. The variable domain in full, completed from reference TRBV18 and TRBJ2-3, reads NAGVMQNPRHLVRRRGQEARLRCSPMKGHSHVYWYRQLPEEGLKFMVYLQKENIIDESGMPKERFSAEFPKEGPSILRIQQVVRGDSAAYFCASSRRQPDTQYFGPGTRLTVL.

The chain has TRBV6-1 and TRBJ2-7; the D gene could be TRBD1 or TRBD2 (5 bases each). The CDR3 has 13 amino acids. CDR1 and CDR2 from the germline V gene are MNHNS and SASEGT. Trimming took 7 bases from V and 4 from J, leaving 14 bases between them. CDR3 region: CASNEGPEYEQYF. In nucleotides, the CDR3 is TGTGCCAGCAACGAGGGACCCGAGTACGAGCAGTACTTC.

The chain has TRBV28 and TRBJ1-2; no firm D call. Germline V gene data show CDR1 as MDHEN and CDR2 as SYDVKM. V was clipped by 3 bases and J by 4 bases, with 24 bases between them. The CDR3 totals 18 residues. The CDR3 spells CASSFSGEQSSGPYGYTF. CDR3 bases: TGTGCCAGCAGTTTTAGCGGGGAGCAATCGTCGGGCCCCTATGGCTACACCTTC.

The rearrangement joins TRBV15 to TRBJ2-7; D unresolved. The CDR3 totals 11 residues. The V and J ends lost 7 bases and 3 bases respectively, with 7 bases between them. The V gene's germline CDR1 is LNHNV and CDR2 YYDKDF (reference sequence). The CDR3 region is CATTSGYEQYF. The CDR3 DNA sequence: TGTGCCACCACCAGTGGCTACGAGCAGTACTTC. Filled out from reference TRBV15 and TRBJ2-7, the complete variable domain reads DAMVIQNPRYQVTQFGKPVTLSCSQTLNHNVMYWYQQKSSQAPKLLFHYYDKDFNNEADTPDNFQSRRPNTSFCFLDIRSPGLGDTAMYLCATTSGYEQYFGPGTRLTVT.

V is TRBV29-1 and J is TRBJ2-5; 9 bases are a match to TRBD1. V was clipped by 7 bases and J by 5 bases; unmatched bases: 8. Germline V gene lookup returns CDR1 SQVTM and CDR2 ANQGSEA. This CDR3 spans 13 amino acids. Here the CDR3 DNA reads TGCAGCGCTCCGGGACAGGGAACGGAGACCCAGTACTTC. Its translation: CSAPGQGTETQYF.

The chain recombines TRBV7-9 with TRBJ2-1; 11 bases map to TRBD2. The CDR3 is 16 amino acids. Germline CDR1 SEHNR, CDR2 FQNEAQ (reference sequence). Unmatched junction bases numbered 6, after V lost 0 bases and J lost 8 bases. CDR3 amino acids: CASSLATGTSGDEQFF. The CDR3 DNA reads as TGTGCCAGCAGCTTAGCGACCGGGACTAGCGGCGATGAGCAGTTCTTC.

The chain links TRBV28 to TRBJ2-5; 8 bases agree with TRBD1. The DNA end lines up better with TRBJ2-7; the J call may be wrong. Germline CDR1 reads MDHEN; CDR2 reads SYDVKM. There are 16 residues in the CDR3. This CDR3 reads CASRNQGASSSYEQYF. DNA of the CDR3: TGTGCCAGCAGAAATCAGGGGGCCAGCAGCTCCTACGAGCAGTACTTC.

This clone occurred once. The CDR3: CASSSDRERVQNIQYF. For the CDR3, the DNA is TGTGCCAGCAGCTCGGACAGGGAGAGAGTACAAAACATTCAGTACTTC. The J gene is TRBJ2-4, the V gene TRBV5-4, with 8 positions matching TRBD1. J gave up 5 bases and V 3 bases, and 10 bases lay outside the gene matches. The germline V gene encodes CDR1 SGHNT and CDR2 YYREEE (reference sequence). The CDR3 runs 16 residues.

V usage is TRBV5-1 and J usage is TRBJ2-2, with D perhaps matching TRBD2 (5 bases). V was clipped by 0 bases and J by 4 bases, with 13 bases between them. The CDR3 is made up of 16 amino acids. In germline, CDR1 is SGHRS, CDR2 YFSETQ. This CDR3 is CASSLVGLATTGELFF. The CDR3 DNA follows: TGCGCCAGCAGCTTGGTAGGGCTAGCAACCACCGGGGAGCTGTTTTTT.

This rearrangement joins TRBV7-2 to TRBJ1-2; 7 bases map to TRBD1. The CDR3 spans 16 residues. The ends lost 2 bases at V and 0 bases at J; junction bases unmatched: 6. CDR1 and CDR2 (germline): SGHTA, FQGNSA. This CDR3 is CASSLTQGGANYGYTF. DNA of the CDR3: TGTGCCAGCAGCTTAACCCAGGGGGGGGCTAACTATGGCTACACCTTC.

The rearrangement links TRBV5-4 to TRBJ2-3; TRBD1 matches at 8 bases. CDR1 and CDR2 from the germline V gene are SGHNT and YYREEE (reference sequence). This CDR3 comprises 15 residues. The V segment lost 3 bases and the J segment 5 bases; nucleotides outside the gene matches: 8. Here the CDR3 reads CASSSAGGRGDTQYF. The CDR3 region has the DNA TGTGCCAGCAGCTCCGCAGGGGGCAGGGGAGATACGCAGTATTTT.

As to this clone: The same CDR3 arises from other DNA sequences in this sample as well. The chain uses TRBV5-1 and TRBJ2-3; D may correspond to TRBD1 or TRBD2 (5 bases each). The germline CDR1 and CDR2 sequences are SGHRS and YFSETQ. The CDR3 runs to 14 residues. V gave up 4 bases and J gave up 6 bases, with 15 bases separating them. The CDR3 DNA reads TGCGCCAGCAGCCCTGGGACGGGGCGGGATACGCAGTATTTT. It yields the protein CASSPGTGRDTQYF.

This sequence joins TRBV6-6 and TRBJ2-3, with D perhaps TRBD1 (6 bases). The V gene's germline CDR1 is MNHNY and CDR2 SVGAGI (reference sequence). Trimming left V 2 bases short and J 8 bases short, with 8 bases between. This CDR3 contains 12 residues. CDR3 DNA: TGTGCCAGCAGTTACCCACAGGGTACGCAGTATTTT. It codes for CASSYPQGTQYF.

This rearrangement joins TRBV30 to TRBJ1-4; no clear D gene. Germline values: CDR1 GTSNPN, CDR2 SVGIG (reference sequence). The V end was cut by 3 bases, the J end by 8 bases, with 4 bases between. This CDR3 region has 10 residues. This CDR3 is CAWRQEKLFF. The CDR3, as DNA: TGTGCCTGGAGGCAGGAAAAACTGTTTTTT.

This sequence joins TRBV19 and TRBJ1-2; 10 nucleotides align to TRBD1. The V segment lost 8 bases and the J segment 4 bases; nucleotides outside the gene matches: 1. The germline V gene has CDR1 LNHDA and CDR2 SQIVND (reference sequence). This CDR3 is built from 12 residues. The CDR3 DNA follows: TGTGCCAGTGGGGACAGGGGCTATGGCTACACCTTC. This encodes CASGDRGYGYTF. The whole variable domain, remainder taken from reference TRBV19 and TRBJ1-2, is DGGITQSPKYLFRKEGQNVTLSCEQNLNHDAMYWYRQDPGQGLRLIYYSQIVNDFQKGDIAEGYSVSREKKESFPLTVTSAQKNPTAFYLCASGDRGYGYTFGSGTRLTVV.